Below, 27 T cell receptor beta chains from the same sample are listed, as sequenced in a study of T cells in Graves' hyperthyroidism and ophthalmopathy. Using RNA transcripts as the source, TCR beta CDR3 regions were amplified. Using the HTBI primer set, a first-round RT-PCR was run on the TCR CDR3. From the multiplex PCR reads, TCRdb called clonotypes with MiXCR, one entry per CDR3 protein. The sample carries 350,000 to 450,000 distinct CDR3 sequences, 15% to 20% recorded once. The sample was blood. Receptors originate from a woman aged 25 to 39 with Graves' hyperthyroidism that later progressed to Graves' ophthalmopathy.

This clonotype appeared many times. The chain is built from TRBV5-6 and TRBJ1-1; 11 bases fit TRBD1. Germline V gene lookup returns CDR1 SGHDT and CDR2 YYEEEE. Unmatched junction bases numbered 5, after V lost 0 bases and J lost 7 bases. This CDR3 has 15 amino acids. CDR3 sequence: CASSLVDRGLGEAFF. The CDR3 coding sequence is TGTGCCAGCAGCTTGGTGGACAGGGGGCTAGGTGAAGCTTTCTTT.

The rearrangement uses TRBV12-3 or TRBV12-4 and TRBJ2-1, with TRBD2 as a possible D gene (5 bases). Trimming removed 3 bases at V and 2 bases at J, with 11 bases between. CDR3 length equals 15 residues. The DNA for the CDR3 is TGTGCCAGCAGTTTCCTGGCGGGCCCCTACAATGAGCAGTTCTTC. Its translation: CASSFLAGPYNEQFF.

This clonotype was picked up a small number of times. This chain links TRBV6-1 with TRBJ2-4; 7 bases map to TRBD1. Germline V lookup: CDR1 MNHNS, CDR2 SASEGT. This CDR3 is 12 amino acids long. Trimming took 6 bases from V and 7 from J; bases not matched to a gene: 3. CDR3 sequence (DNA): TGTGCCAGCAGCGACAGGGTGAACATTCAGTACTTC. This encodes CASSDRVNIQYF.

This clonotype was seen more than once but under ten times. The rearrangement joins TRBV19 to TRBJ2-1, with D maybe TRBD1 (6 bases). This CDR3 is built from 16 residues. V lost 10 bases and J lost 4, with 23 bases in between. CDR1 and CDR2 from the germline V gene are LNHDA and SQIVND (reference sequence). The CDR3 region is CATHPGQPSLYNEQFF. The DNA of the CDR3 is TGTGCCACCCACCCCGGACAGCCTAGTTTATACAATGAGCAGTTCTTC.

This clonotype has ten or more counts. V is TRBV11-2 and J is TRBJ1-5, with D unresolved. The CDR3 spans 15 residues. Germline V gene data show CDR1 as SGHAT and CDR2 as FQNNGV. The V gene lost 2 bases and the J gene lost 1 base, with 9 bases spanning the gap. CDR3 loop: CASSLYGGSNQPQHF. In DNA, the CDR3 is TGTGCCAGCAGCTTATATGGTGGCAGCAATCAGCCCCAGCATTTT.

The CDR3 DNA reads as TGTGCCAGCAGTTACTACTCCGACAGGGTCACTGAAGCTTTCTTT. As protein: CASSYYSDRVTEAFF. The chain carries TRBV6-5 and TRBJ1-1; 7 nucleotides line up with TRBD1. Germline V gene lookup returns CDR1 MNHEY and CDR2 SVGAGI. J lost 4 bases, V lost 1 base, and 6 bases had no gene match. There are 15 residues in the CDR3.

This clonotype was found many times. The chain has TRBV13 and TRBJ2-1, with TRBD2 matching 8 bases. Looked up from germline, CDR1 is PRHDT and CDR2 is FYEKMQ (reference sequence). The CDR3 covers 15 residues. V was pared by 1 base and J by 4 bases, with 3 bases of the junction left unmatched. The CDR3, as DNA: TGTGCCAGCAGCTTAGCGGGAGGGGGTTACAATGAGCAGTTCTTC. Residues: CASSLAGGGYNEQFF.

This clonotype was seen at least ten times. J is TRBJ1-4 and V is TRBV6-5; a possible D gene is TRBD1 (6 bases). V dropped 2 bases and J dropped 7 bases, with 11 bases sitting between them. The CDR3 is made up of 14 amino acids. Germline values: CDR1 MNHEY, CDR2 SVGAGI. For the CDR3, the DNA is TGTGCCAGCAGTTACGTGGGGGCGTCTGAAAAACTGTTTTTT. Residues: CASSYVGASEKLFF.

The chain carries TRBV20-1 and TRBJ1-4, with TRBD1 matching 9 bases. Trimming cost V 0 bases and J 7 bases; bases outside gene matches: 6. The germline V gene encodes CDR1 DFQATT and CDR2 SNEGSKA (reference sequence). The CDR3 spans 15 residues. The CDR3 DNA follows: TGCAGTGCTAGAGATCCGGGACAGGGCACTGAAAAACTGTTTTTT. Its translation is CSARDPGQGTEKLFF.

This clonotype has at least ten counts. V gene TRBV29-1 combines with J gene TRBJ1-2; 8 bases fit TRBD1. V lost 0 bases to trimming and J lost 11 bases; unmatched junction nucleotides: 20. Germline-derived CDR1 and CDR2 are SQVTM and ANQGSEA. The CDR3 totals 17 residues. The DNA for the CDR3 is TGCAGCGTTGAAGATCTTGGCCGAACAGGGGGGGAGCTTCGGTACACCTTC. Amino acid sequence: CSVEDLGRTGGELRYTF.

In this sample, this clonotype turned up many times. The J gene is TRBJ2-7, the V gene TRBV28; the D gene could be TRBD1 or TRBD2 (5 bases each). Germline V gene sequence: CDR1 MDHEN, CDR2 SYDVKM. V was shortened by 6 bases and J by 4 bases, with 25 bases between the two germline ends. The CDR3 has 17 residues. In DNA form, the CDR3 reads TGTGCCAGCAGCCTCTCCGGAGAAGAAGGGACGGAATACGAGCAGTACTTC. It is translated as CASSLSGEEGTEYEQYF.

The CDR3 loop reads CASSPGLAGDVETQYF. The CDR3 DNA reads TGTGCCAGCAGCCCCGGACTAGCGGGAGATGTCGAGACCCAGTACTTC. The V and J genes are TRBV6-2 or TRBV6-3 and TRBJ2-5; TRBD2 aligns across 13 bases. CDR1 and CDR2 (germline): MNHEY, SVGEGT. CDR3 length: 16 residues. The ends lost 6 bases at V and 5 bases at J; junction bases unmatched: 9.

The chain couples TRBV2 to TRBJ1-4; no clear D. The germline V and J ends were trimmed by 3 bases and 11 bases, with 13 bases remaining between them. Germline V gene data show CDR1 as SNHLY and CDR2 as FYNNEI. CDR3 length equals 13 residues. CDR3 loop: CASSDYRAGKLFF. The CDR3 nucleotides read TGTGCCAGCAGTGATTATAGGGCGGGCAAACTGTTTTTT.

The genes are TRBV4-2 and TRBJ1-1; perhaps TRBD1 as D (5 bases). V was cut by 4 bases and J by 1 base, with 13 bases left in between. The CDR3 spans 15 residues. The germline gives CDR1 LGHNA, CDR2 YNFKEQ. In DNA, the CDR3 is TGTGCCAGCAGCCCGGGGGGACCGACGAACACTGAAGCTTTCTTT. This sequence encodes CASSPGGPTNTEAFF.

This clonotype was counted between two and nine times. The V and J genes are TRBV19 and TRBJ2-1; D possibly corresponds to TRBD2 (5 bases). V was shortened by 2 bases and J by 5 bases, with 10 bases between the two germline ends. The CDR3 loop spans 14 amino acids. The germline CDR1 and CDR2 sequences are LNHDA and SQIVND (reference sequence). CDR3: CASSIREFNNEQFF. In DNA, the CDR3 is TGTGCCAGTAGTATAAGGGAGTTTAACAATGAGCAGTTCTTC.

This clonotype was counted a few times. V usage is TRBV6-5 and J usage is TRBJ2-2; a possible D gene is TRBD2 (7 bases). The CDR3 contains 16 residues. Germline assignment: CDR1 MNHEY and CDR2 SVGAGI. V lost 4 bases and J lost 6, with 18 bases in between. The DNA for the CDR3 is TGTGCCAGCAGTTCTGGGGGGGCGATTAACCCCGGGGAGCTGTTTTTT. As protein: CASSSGGAINPGELFF.

This clonotype was picked up many times. J is TRBJ1-2 and V is TRBV6-1; D not certain. The CDR3 loop spans 13 amino acids. Germline V gene data show CDR1 as MNHNS and CDR2 as SASEGT. Between the trimmed V and J ends, which lost 4 bases and 2 bases, there was a span of 8 bases. CDR3 in amino acids: CASSVTWNYGYTF. The CDR3 region has the DNA TGTGCCAGCAGTGTCACCTGGAACTATGGCTACACCTTC.

This clonotype was observed a single time. The gene calls are TRBV3-1 and TRBJ1-2; the match to TRBD1 covers 7 bases. The length of the CDR3 is 14 residues. With 7 bases clipped from V and 4 bases from J, the junction kept 9 bases outside the gene matches. From germline, CDR1 is LGHDT and CDR2 YNNKEL (reference sequence). The CDR3 here is CASNPSDRVYGYTF. DNA for the CDR3: TGTGCCAGCAACCCCTCAGACAGGGTCTATGGCTACACCTTC.

This clonotype has a handful of counts. The rearrangement uses TRBV7-9 and TRBJ1-1, with D maybe TRBD1 (6 bases). V was trimmed by 0 bases and J by 6 bases, leaving 8 bases between them. The CDR3 length is 13 residues. Germline assignment: CDR1 SEHNR and CDR2 FQNEAQ (reference sequence). CDR3 sequence reads: CASSLAAGAEAFF. The DNA for the CDR3 is TGTGCCAGCAGCTTAGCCGCAGGGGCTGAAGCTTTCTTT.

Ten or more counts support this clonotype. The rearrangement joins TRBV7-6 to TRBJ2-5, with 7 bases lining up with TRBD2. The CDR3 has 15 residues. The germline V gene encodes CDR1 SGHVS and CDR2 FNYEAQ. V trimming: 1 base; J trimming: 5 bases; junction bases outside the gene matches: 7. In nucleotides, the CDR3 is TGTGCCAGCAGCTTAGAGAGGACTAGGTTGGAGACCCAGTACTTC. The encoded protein is CASSLERTRLETQYF. Together with reference TRBV7-6 and TRBJ2-5, the CDR3 gives the full variable domain: GAGVSQSPRYKVTKRGQDVALRCDPISGHVSLYWYRQALGQGPEFLTYFNYEAQQDKSGLPNDRFSAERPEGSISTLTIQRTEQRDSAMYRCASSLERTRLETQYFGPGTRLLVL.

This rearrangement joins TRBV12-5 to TRBJ2-5, with 11 bases identical to TRBD2. The germline CDR1 and CDR2 sequences are LGHNT and FRNRAP. V was clipped by 3 bases and J by 4 bases; unmatched bases: 7. The CDR3 spans 16 residues. CDR3 amino acids: CASGFLLAGGGETQYF. The CDR3 DNA follows: TGTGCTAGTGGTTTCTTGCTAGCGGGAGGAGGAGAGACCCAGTACTTC.

This clonotype was detected many times. The chain has TRBV6-1 and TRBJ2-1, with TRBD1 matching over 8 bases. This CDR3 spans 13 amino acids. Germline V gene lookup returns CDR1 MNHNS and CDR2 SASEGT. V lost 11 bases, J lost 6 bases, and 9 bases stayed unmatched. The CDR3 bases are TGTGCCGGGGCGGACAGGGCAGCCAATGAGCAGTTCTTC. Amino acids: CAGADRAANEQFF.

The V gene is TRBV7-9, the J gene TRBJ2-1; D could derive from TRBD1 or TRBD2 (7 bases each). Looked up from germline, CDR1 is SEHNR and CDR2 is FQNEAQ (reference sequence). The ends were cut back, 3 bases at V and 2 bases at J, with 14 bases in the middle. This CDR3 spans 16 amino acids. CDR3 sequence reads: CASSLGGGVTYNEQFF. The DNA for the CDR3 is TGTGCCAGCAGCTTGGGAGGGGGCGTCACCTACAATGAGCAGTTCTTC.

This clonotype was recorded at least ten times. The chain joins TRBV14 to TRBJ2-1, with D perhaps matching TRBD1 (5 bases). Germline V CDR1 and CDR2: SGHDN, FVKESK. The V end was cut by 0 bases, the J end by 9 bases, with 21 bases between. This CDR3 has 17 residues. In DNA form, the CDR3 reads TGTGCCAGCAGCCAAGAACGTAGTGCCAGGGATAGGGGTGAGCAGTTCTTC. This gives the protein CASSQERSARDRGEQFF.

This clonotype was seen at least ten times. The genes are TRBV20-1 and TRBJ2-7, with D unresolved. V was clipped by 5 bases and J by 5 bases, with 10 bases between them. Germline V gene lookup returns CDR1 DFQATT and CDR2 SNEGSKA (reference sequence). The CDR3 contains 11 residues. The chain's CDR3 is CSAQQGDEQYF. DNA for the CDR3: TGCAGTGCTCAGCAAGGTGACGAGCAGTACTTC.

This sequence joins TRBV5-4 and TRBJ1-6, with TRBD1 matching over 8 bases. The CDR3 sequence is 15 residues long. Germline V lookup: CDR1 SGHNT, CDR2 YYREEE (reference sequence). Germline trimming cut 0 bases from V and 9 bases from J; bases unmatched to any gene: 5. The CDR3 nucleotides read TGTGCCAGCAGCTTGGGCAGGGGGCTTATTTCACCCCTCCACTTT. Residues: CASSLGRGLISPLHF.

This clonotype has ten or more counts. The chain carries TRBV7-8 and TRBJ2-5; TRBD1 matches 7 bases. With 5 bases clipped from V and 5 bases from J, the junction kept 2 bases outside the gene matches. The V gene's germline CDR1 is SGHVS and CDR2 FQNEAQ. The CDR3 has 12 residues. The CDR3 DNA reads as TGTGCCAGCAGCCGCAGGGGGGAGACCCAGTACTTC. Its protein product is CASSRRGETQYF.